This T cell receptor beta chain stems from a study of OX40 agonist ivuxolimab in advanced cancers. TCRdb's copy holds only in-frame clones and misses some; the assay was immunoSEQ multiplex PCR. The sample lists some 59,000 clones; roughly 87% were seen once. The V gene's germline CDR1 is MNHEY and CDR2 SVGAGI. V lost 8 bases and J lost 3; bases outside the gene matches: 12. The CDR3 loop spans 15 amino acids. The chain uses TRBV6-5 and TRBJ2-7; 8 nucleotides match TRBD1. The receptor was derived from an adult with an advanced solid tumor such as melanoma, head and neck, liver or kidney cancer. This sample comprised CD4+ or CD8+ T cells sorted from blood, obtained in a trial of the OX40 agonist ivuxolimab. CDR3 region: CASARQGSSDYEQYF. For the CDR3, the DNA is TGTGCCAGCGCCCGACAGGGGTCATCGGACTACGAGCAGTACTTC.